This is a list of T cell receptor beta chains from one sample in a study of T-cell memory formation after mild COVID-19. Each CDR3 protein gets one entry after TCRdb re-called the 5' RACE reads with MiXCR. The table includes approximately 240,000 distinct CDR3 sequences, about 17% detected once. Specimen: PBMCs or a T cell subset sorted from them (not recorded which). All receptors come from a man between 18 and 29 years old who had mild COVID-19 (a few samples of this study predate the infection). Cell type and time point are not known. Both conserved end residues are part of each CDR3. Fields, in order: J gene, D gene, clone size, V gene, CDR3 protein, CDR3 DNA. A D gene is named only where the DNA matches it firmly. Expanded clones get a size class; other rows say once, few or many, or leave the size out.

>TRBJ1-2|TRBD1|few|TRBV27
CASSVRGGGYTF
TGTGCCAGCAGTGTCAGGGGGGGCGGCTACACCTTC
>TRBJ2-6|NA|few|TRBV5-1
CASSLRPDSGANVLTF
TGCGCCAGCAGCTTACGTCCAGACTCTGGGGCCAACGTCCTGACTTTC
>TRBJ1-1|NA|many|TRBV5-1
CASSFSGTPTTEAFF
TGCGCCAGCAGCTTCTCCGGGACGCCAACGACTGAAGCTTTCTTT
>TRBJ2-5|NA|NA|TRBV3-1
CASAKTQETQYF
TGTGCCAGCGCAAAGACCCAAGAGACCCAGTACTTC
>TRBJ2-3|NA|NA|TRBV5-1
CASSLRGRADTQYF
TGCGCCAGCAGCTTGCGAGGACGGGCAGATACGCAGTATTTT
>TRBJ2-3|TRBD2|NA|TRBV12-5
CASVTSGADTQYF
TGTGCTAGTGTGACTAGCGGAGCAGATACGCAGTATTTT
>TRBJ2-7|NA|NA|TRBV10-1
CASSESTSRPLEQYF
TGCGCCAGCAGTGAGTCGACGTCTAGACCCCTCGAGCAGTACTTC
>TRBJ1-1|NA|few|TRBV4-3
CASSQDEGTEAFF
TGCGCCAGCAGCCAAGATGAAGGGACTGAAGCTTTCTTT
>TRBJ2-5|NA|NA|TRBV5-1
CASSLQGVETQYF
TGCGCCAGCAGCTTGCAGGGAGTGGAGACCCAGTACTTC
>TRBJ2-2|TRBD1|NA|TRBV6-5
CASRGTGTGRTGELFF
TGTGCCAGCAGGGGTACCGGGACAGGGCGTACCGGGGAGCTGTTTTTT
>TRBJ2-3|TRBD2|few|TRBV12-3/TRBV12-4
CASKGRGFTDTQYF
TGTGCCAGCAAAGGGCGGGGGTTCACAGATACGCAGTATTTT
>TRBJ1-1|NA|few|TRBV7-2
CASSYRGTENTEAFF
TGTGCCAGCAGCTACCGAGGGACGGAGAACACTGAAGCTTTCTTT
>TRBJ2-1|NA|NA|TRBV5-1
CASSSGTYSYNEQFF
TGCGCCAGCAGCTCCGGGACTTACTCCTACAATGAGCAGTTCTTC
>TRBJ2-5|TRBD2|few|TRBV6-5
CASSYGAGGLTQETQYF
TGTGCCAGCAGTTACGGAGCGGGGGGGCTGACCCAAGAGACCCAGTACTTC